These 28 T cell receptor beta chains were sequenced from one sample in a study of blood T cell repertoires in COVID-19. Here immunoSEQ multiplex PCR was the method, and the copy in TCRdb shows in-frame clones only, minus some. The data show roughly 110,000 clones, with 70% to 90% seen just once and approximately 1.5% held by the top ten. Sequencing was performed on peripheral blood. These receptors originate from a man in his forties or fifties with acute or convalescent COVID-19.

The CDR3 sequence: CSVPFVQGASNTEAFF. CDR3 nucleotide sequence: TGCAGCGTTCCATTCGTCCAGGGGGCGTCGAACACTGAAGCTTTCTTT. The chain joins TRBV29-1 to TRBJ1-1; 8 bases match TRBD1. The CDR3 loop spans 16 amino acids. CDR1 and CDR2 from the germline V gene are SQVTM and ANQGSEA. Trimming took 5 bases from V and 1 from J; bases not matched to a gene: 12.

The chain has TRBV7-2 and TRBJ2-1; 10 positions agree with TRBD1. Looked up from germline, CDR1 is SGHTA and CDR2 is FQGNSA. With 5 bases clipped from V and 6 bases from J, the junction kept 7 bases outside the gene matches. The length of the CDR3 is 15 residues. CDR3 sequence (DNA): TGTGCCAGCAGCCCCGACAGGGGGCCCGCCAATGAGCAGTTCTTC. Translated: CASSPDRGPANEQFF.

CDR3 protein: CASSFSLAGGPETQYF. CDR3 DNA: TGTGCCAGCAGCTTCTCGCTAGCGGGGGGGCCCGAGACCCAGTACTTC. J is TRBJ2-5 and V is TRBV7-6; TRBD2 aligns across 12 bases. Germline loops: CDR1 SGHVS, CDR2 FNYEAQ. This CDR3 is built from 16 residues. Losses at the gene ends were 3 bases for V and 5 bases for J; bases not matched to a gene: 7.

The count of this clone is one. This chain connects TRBV4-1 to TRBJ2-2; 12 bases are a match to TRBD2. Trimming at V came to 4 bases and at J to 7 bases, leaving 4 bases not matched to a gene. Germline-derived CDR1 and CDR2 are MGHRA and YSYEKL. CDR3 size: 15 residues. CDR3 coding DNA: TGCGCCAGCAGCCTGGCTAGCGGGGGGGTCGGGGAGCTGTTTTTT. It specifies CASSLASGGVGELFF.

A remark on this clone: Its ends do not fully match the called genes, so a read error is possible. The chain is built from TRBV7-7 and TRBJ2-1; TRBD1 is a possible D gene (6 bases). Germline loops: CDR1 SSHAT, CDR2 FNYEAQ (reference sequence). CDR3 length: 15 amino acids. This chain's CDR3 is CASSFPIQGWNEQFF. The CDR3 nucleotides are TGTGCTAGCAGCTTTCCAATACAGGGTTGGAATGAGCAGTTCTTC.

Here the CDR3 reads CASRGPGEQYF. The CDR3 region has the DNA TGTGCCAGCAGGGGCCCGGGGGAGCAGTACTTC. V and J are TRBV12-3 or TRBV12-4 and TRBJ2-7; D possibly corresponds to TRBD2 (5 bases). The CDR3 totals 11 residues. Trimming cost V 6 bases and J 7 bases, with 10 bases left between them.

This clone is a singleton in its sample. V is TRBV21-1 and J is TRBJ1-4. TRBV21-1 is classified as a pseudogene. This CDR3 spans 13 amino acids. DNA for the CDR3: TGTGCCAGCACTTCTAGGAGGTGTGAAAAACTGTTTTTT. Translated, it gives CASTSRRCEKLFF.

V usage is TRBV15 and J usage is TRBJ2-5; 13 bases agree with TRBD2. This CDR3 is 17 amino acids long. Per the germline V gene, CDR1 is LNHNV and CDR2 is YYDKDF (reference sequence). After removal of 0 bases from V and 6 bases from J, the junction contained 7 bases not matched to a gene. The CDR3 nucleotides read TGTGCCACCAGCAGAGAAACTAGCGGGGGGGCTACGAAGACCCAGTACTTC. Its protein product is CATSRETSGGATKTQYF.

This chain uses TRBV7-9 with TRBJ2-7, with D possibly matching TRBD2 (5 bases). This CDR3 is built from 14 residues. Germline V gene lookup returns CDR1 SEHNR and CDR2 FQNEAQ (reference sequence). The ends were cut back, 5 bases at V and 5 bases at J, with 16 bases in the middle. Here the CDR3 DNA reads TGTGCCAGCAGCGAGGGCTGGAGTACCAACGAGCAGTACTTC. Its protein is CASSEGWSTNEQYF.

The rearrangement links TRBV2 to TRBJ1-4; a weak D match, TRBD1 (5 bases). The CDR3 contains 16 residues. The V end was cut by 3 bases, the J end by 3 bases, with 14 bases between. CDR1 is SNHLY, CDR2 FYNNEI, per germline. CDR3: CASSDPREVANEKLFF. The CDR3 nucleotides are TGTGCCAGCAGTGATCCCAGGGAGGTAGCTAATGAAAAACTGTTTTTT.

The genes are TRBV12-3 or TRBV12-4 and TRBJ2-3; no definite D call. The CDR3 loop spans 13 amino acids. Trimming removed 7 bases from V and 2 bases from J, with 10 bases in between. The DNA for the CDR3 is TGTGCCAGCAACCTGGGCTTCACAGATACGCAGTATTTT. Residues: CASNLGFTDTQYF.

In regard to this clone: The germline gene is not matched at one end of the junction; a read error may be the cause. The chain uses TRBV7-3 and TRBJ2-5; TRBD2 is a possible D gene (5 bases). There are 14 residues in the CDR3. The germline V gene has CDR1 SGHTA and CDR2 FQGTGA. The CDR3, as DNA: TGTGCCAGCAGCATAACTGGACGGGGAGAGACCCAGTACTTC. Amino acid sequence: CASSITGRGETQYF. Using reference TRBV7-3 and TRBJ2-5 for the parts outside the CDR3, the full variable domain is GAGVSQTPSNKVTEKGKYVELRCDPISGHTALYWYRQSLGQGPEFLIYFQGTGAADDSGLPNDRFFAVRPEGSVSTLKIQRTERGDSAVYLCASSITGRGETQYFGPGTRLLVL.

The chain is built from TRBV5-4 and TRBJ2-7; 7 positions agree with TRBD2. J was trimmed by 7 bases and V by 1 base; bases with no gene match: 8. CDR1 and CDR2 (germline): SGHNT, YYREEE (reference sequence). The CDR3 loop spans 14 amino acids. The CDR3 here is CASSLTAGLGEQYF. The CDR3 DNA reads as TGTGCCAGCAGCTTGACAGCGGGGCTGGGGGAGCAGTACTTC.

The chain recombines TRBV18 with TRBJ1-6, with a weak D call TRBD1 (5 bases). The CDR3 runs 14 residues. The germline V gene encodes CDR1 KGHSH and CDR2 LQKENI. Trimming cost V 3 bases and J 7 bases, with 10 bases left between them. Written as DNA, the CDR3 is TGTGCCAGCTCACCTGAGACAGTAAATTCACCCCTCCACTTT. As protein: CASSPETVNSPLHF.

The rearrangement uses TRBV27 and TRBJ2-7; 10 bases fit TRBD1. Germline CDR1 is MNHEY and CDR2 is SMNVEV (reference sequence). The V and J ends lost 3 bases and 2 bases, in that order; junction bases with no gene match: 4. CDR3 size: 15 residues. CDR3 in amino acids: CASSLGTGAPYEQYF. DNA of the CDR3: TGTGCCAGCAGTTTGGGGACAGGGGCACCCTACGAGCAGTACTTC.

The V gene is TRBV5-4, the J gene TRBJ2-7; D possibly corresponds to TRBD2 (6 bases). In germline, CDR1 is SGHNT, CDR2 YYREEE (reference sequence). V lost 0 bases and J lost 3, with 10 bases in between. CDR3 length: 14 residues. Here the CDR3 reads CASSLVGGVYEQYF. For the CDR3, the DNA is TGTGCCAGCAGCTTGGTTGGAGGGGTCTACGAGCAGTACTTC.

This chain joins TRBV5-6 and TRBJ2-1; D unresolved. V lost 5 bases and J lost 8, with 14 bases in between. The CDR3 runs 13 residues. Per the germline V gene, CDR1 is SGHDT and CDR2 is YYEEEE. The CDR3 is CASSLDKYDEQFF. DNA for the CDR3: TGTGCCAGCAGTCTCGACAAGTATGATGAGCAGTTCTTC.

The rearrangement joins TRBV18 to TRBJ1-1; 8 positions match TRBD1. V shed 3 bases and J 8 bases; nucleotides not matched to a gene: 11. The CDR3 has 15 residues. Germline assignment: CDR1 KGHSH and CDR2 LQKENI. This CDR3 is CASSPADSGQGEAFF. The CDR3 nucleotides are TGTGCCAGCTCACCGGCGGATAGTGGACAGGGAGAAGCTTTCTTT.

This chain joins TRBV6-2 or TRBV6-3 and TRBJ2-3; 10 bases align to TRBD2. The CDR3 has 16 residues. Trimming at V came to 0 bases and at J to 4 bases, leaving 4 bases not matched to a gene. The germline V gene encodes CDR1 MNHEY and CDR2 SVGEGT. The CDR3 reads CASSYSAGGLADTQYF. The CDR3 nucleotides are TGTGCCAGCAGTTACTCAGCGGGGGGGCTAGCAGATACGCAGTATTTT.

This chain links TRBV7-3 with TRBJ2-3; a weak D match, TRBD1 (5 bases). V lost 0 bases and J lost 2, with 6 bases in between. CDR1 is SGHTA, CDR2 FQGTGA, per germline. This CDR3 comprises 14 residues. The CDR3 loop is CASSLTGPTDTQYF. In nucleotides, the CDR3 is TGTGCCAGCAGCTTAACGGGGCCCACAGATACGCAGTATTTT.

This clone was recorded only once. This sequence joins TRBV13 and TRBJ2-7; maybe TRBD1 (5 bases). Germline V gives CDR1 PRHDT, CDR2 FYEKMQ (reference sequence). Trimming pared 5 bases from V and 4 bases from J, leaving 9 bases between. The CDR3 is 12 amino acids. The CDR3 protein is CASSPQGYEQYF. The CDR3 nucleotides read TGTGCCAGCAGCCCTCAGGGTTACGAGCAGTACTTC.

V and J are TRBV2 and TRBJ2-2; TRBD2 might be the D (5 bases). Germline CDR1 reads SNHLY; CDR2 reads FYNNEI. The CDR3 has 14 amino acids. Trimming stripped 3 bases from V and 6 bases from J, with 11 bases between. The CDR3 sequence: CASSEAGAAGELFF. The CDR3 DNA is TGTGCCAGCAGTGAGGCGGGCGCGGCCGGGGAGCTGTTTTTT.

The V and J genes are TRBV6-5 and TRBJ1-1, with 7 bases identical to TRBD1. V lost 2 bases to trimming and J lost 0 bases; unmatched junction nucleotides: 6. Germline V gene data show CDR1 as MNHEY and CDR2 as SVGAGI. The CDR3 extends over 16 amino acids. The CDR3 coding sequence is TGTGCCAGCAGTTACGGACAGGCGAGGATGAACACTGAAGCTTTCTTT. Translating it yields CASSYGQARMNTEAFF.

The chain joins TRBV5-1 to TRBJ2-3, with 8 positions matching TRBD2. Germline lookup yields CDR1 SGHRS and CDR2 YFSETQ. The length of the CDR3 is 16 residues. The J segment lost 8 bases and the V segment lost 5 bases, leaving 16 bases of the junction unmatched. Here the CDR3 reads CASSPTLLAGPGTQYF. The CDR3 DNA reads TGCGCCAGCAGTCCCACTCTATTAGCGGGACCCGGTACGCAGTATTTT.

This chain uses TRBV4-3 with TRBJ1-6; TRBD1 might be the D (6 bases). The CDR3 is 17 residues long. CDR1 is LGHNA and CDR2 is YSLEER in the germline V gene. Trimming removed 0 bases from V and 4 bases from J, with 13 bases in between. The CDR3 DNA reads TGCGCCAGCAGCCAAGACCCCCCGGGACAATATAATTCACCCCTCCACTTT. Residues: CASSQDPPGQYNSPLHF.

This chain joins TRBV27 and TRBJ2-5, with 7 nucleotides matching TRBD2. V shed 1 base, J shed 0 bases, and the junction held 2 bases outside the gene matches. CDR3 size: 15 residues. Germline CDR1 reads MNHEY; CDR2 reads SMNVEV (reference sequence). CDR3 sequence: CASSLWAGDQETQYF. The CDR3 nucleotides read TGTGCCAGCAGTTTATGGGCGGGGGACCAAGAGACCCAGTACTTC.

The V call is TRBV11-2, the J call TRBJ1-2; 12 bases line up with TRBD1. Looked up from germline, CDR1 is SGHAT and CDR2 is FQNNGV. CDR3 length: 13 residues. Unmatched junction bases numbered 3, after V lost 5 bases and J lost 8 bases. CDR3 DNA: TGTGCCAGCAGCCGGGACAGGGGGCACGGCTACACCTTC. Protein sequence: CASSRDRGHGYTF.

The V and J genes are TRBV19 and TRBJ2-1, with D possibly being TRBD2 (6 bases). Germline values: CDR1 LNHDA, CDR2 SQIVND (reference sequence). The CDR3 runs 14 residues. V shed 7 bases and J shed 1 base, with 11 bases lying between them. CDR3 DNA: TGTGCCAGTACCGGGGGAAGATCCTACAATGAGCAGTTCTTC. Translation: CASTGGRSYNEQFF.